These 21 T cell receptor beta chains share one sample of origin, sequenced in a study of naive and memory T cell subsets. Whole blood, roughly 2.5 ml, came from adult healthy volunteers. Blood and skin TCR RNA was reverse transcribed with alpha and beta constant primers. TCRdb passed the 5' RACE reads through MiXCR, listing each CDR3 protein once. This table has 20,000 to 30,000 distinct CDR3 sequences, less than 25% appearing once. The receptors derive from a female donor in good health.

J is TRBJ2-3 and V is TRBV7-9, with D unclear. V lost 6 bases, J lost 0 bases, and 7 bases lay in between. The CDR3 runs to 13 residues. From germline, CDR1 is SEHNR and CDR2 FQNEAQ (reference sequence). The CDR3 here is CASSPTSTDTQYF. CDR3 DNA sequence: TGTGCCAGCAGTCCTACTAGCACAGATACGCAGTATTTT.

The chain joins TRBV6-5 to TRBJ2-3; 8 bases map to TRBD1. Germline values: CDR1 MNHEY, CDR2 SVGAGI. The CDR3 has 15 amino acids. J lost 11 bases, V lost 4 bases, and 14 bases had no gene match. CDR3 coding DNA: TGTGCCAGCAGTTCAGGGGGCGCGGTTGGATATGGGCAGTATTTT. Translation: CASSSGGAVGYGQYF.

This clonotype is deemed medium-sized. The chain joins TRBV7-2 to TRBJ1-1; TRBD1 matches 7 bases. The CDR3 spans 15 residues. In germline, CDR1 is SGHTA, CDR2 FQGNSA. The V gene end was trimmed by 5 bases and the J gene end by 2 bases; junction bases not matched to a gene: 8. The CDR3 coding sequence is TGTGCCAGCAGCCCCACAGGGGCCTTTAACACTGAAGCTTTCTTT. Its protein product is CASSPTGAFNTEAFF.

This clonotype has just a few counts. The rearrangement links TRBV6-5 to TRBJ1-6; D call uncertain. Trimming took 2 bases from V and 8 from J, leaving 7 bases between them. The germline V gene has CDR1 MNHEY and CDR2 SVGAGI. CDR3 length equals 13 residues. Here the CDR3 DNA reads TGTGCCAGCAGTTACGGGATCTATTCACCCCTCCACTTT. Protein product: CASSYGIYSPLHF.

This clonotype has at least ten counts. The CDR3 sequence is CASSPRTEETQYF. In nucleotides, the CDR3 is TGTGCCAGCAGCCCTAGGACGGAAGAGACCCAGTACTTC. The gene calls are TRBV6-6 and TRBJ2-5; D is unclear. Per the germline V gene, CDR1 is MNHNY and CDR2 is SVGAGI (reference sequence). V was shortened by 6 bases and J by 3 bases, with 11 bases between the two germline ends. This CDR3 is 13 amino acids long.

This clonotype is medium-sized. The V and J genes are TRBV7-6 and TRBJ2-7; 8 bases line up with TRBD1. Per the germline V gene, CDR1 is SGHVS and CDR2 is FNYEAQ. V shed 1 base and J 5 bases; nucleotides not matched to a gene: 7. This CDR3 contains 15 residues. In nucleotides, the CDR3 is TGTGCCAGCAGCTTAGAGTTGGACAGGGTCCACGAGCAGTACTTC. It encodes CASSLELDRVHEQYF.

This clonotype showed up many times. The chain recombines TRBV20-1 with TRBJ2-3; 13 nucleotides agree with TRBD2. The germline V gene has CDR1 DFQATT and CDR2 SNEGSKA (reference sequence). V shed 5 bases and J 4 bases; nucleotides not matched to a gene: 18. This CDR3 is built from 19 residues. DNA for the CDR3: TGCAGTGCTCCGTCCCCCCCGGGACTAGCGGGAAACGTTGCAGATACGCAGTATTTT. Translated, it gives CSAPSPPGLAGNVADTQYF.

The chain joins TRBV10-3 to TRBJ2-7; 10 bases line up with TRBD2. Germline assignment: CDR1 ENHRY and CDR2 SYGVKD. The CDR3 extends over 19 amino acids. V trimming: 2 bases; J trimming: 2 bases; junction bases outside the gene matches: 15. The CDR3: CAISEKVLGERGGTYEQYF. The CDR3 coding sequence is TGTGCCATCAGTGAGAAGGTCTTGGGTGAGCGGGGGGGGACCTACGAGCAGTACTTC.

This clonotype has a handful of counts. The genes are TRBV20-1 and TRBJ1-2; D remains ambiguous. Trimming left V 3 bases short and J 4 bases short, with 9 bases between. Germline V gene data show CDR1 as DFQATT and CDR2 as SNEGSKA (reference sequence). The CDR3 length is 12 residues. In DNA form, the CDR3 reads TGCAGTGCTAGTGAAGGGAGCTATGGCTACACCTTC. Translation gives CSASEGSYGYTF.

V and J are TRBV10-1 and TRBJ2-3; D call uncertain. The CDR3 is 13 amino acids. Deletions cut 6 bases from V and 4 bases from J, with 11 bases between. Looked up from germline, CDR1 is WNHNN and CDR2 is SYGVQD (reference sequence). The CDR3 spells CASSPQTSDTQYF. In DNA, the CDR3 is TGCGCCAGCAGCCCACAGACTTCAGATACGCAGTATTTT.

This clonotype counts as medium-sized. The rearrangement links TRBV7-6 to TRBJ2-6; D assignment may be TRBD1 or TRBD2 (5 bases each). The germline V gene has CDR1 SGHVS and CDR2 FNYEAQ. V lost 4 bases and J lost 4, with 11 bases in between. The CDR3 runs 15 residues. CDR3 sequence: CASSSGWGGANVLTF. Here the CDR3 DNA reads TGTGCCAGCAGCTCTGGGTGGGGGGGGGCCAACGTCCTGACTTTC.

This chain uses TRBV29-1 with TRBJ2-1; maybe TRBD1 (5 bases). The CDR3 is 15 residues long. CDR1 and CDR2 (germline): SQVTM, ANQGSEA. Trimming took 6 bases from V and 0 from J, leaving 15 bases between them. Written as DNA, the CDR3 is TGCAGCGTCGATCAGGGAAGGAGCTCCTACAATGAGCAGTTCTTC. It specifies CSVDQGRSSYNEQFF.

This clonotype appeared a few times. The rearrangement uses TRBV10-3 and TRBJ2-5; TRBD2 matches 12 bases. The germline V gene has CDR1 ENHRY and CDR2 SYGVKD. Trimming at V came to 8 bases and at J to 6 bases, leaving 4 bases not matched to a gene. CDR3 length: 13 residues. The CDR3 DNA is TGTGCCATCGCTAGCGGGAGGGAACAGACCCAGTACTTC. Protein sequence: CAIASGREQTQYF.

The J gene is TRBJ2-3, the V gene TRBV6-6, with D perhaps TRBD1 (5 bases). Germline V gene data show CDR1 as MNHNY and CDR2 as SVGAGI (reference sequence). V was shortened by 4 bases and J by 2 bases, with 13 bases between the two germline ends. The CDR3 is 15 amino acids. The DNA for the CDR3 is TGTGCCAGCAGTTCCCCTAAAGGGGCCACAGATACGCAGTATTTT. Residues: CASSSPKGATDTQYF.

V is TRBV29-1 and J is TRBJ2-5; no reliable D call. The CDR3 covers 12 residues. Per the germline V gene, CDR1 is SQVTM and CDR2 is ANQGSEA. V lost 6 bases and J 2 bases, leaving 10 bases between the germline ends. The CDR3 region is CSVNTDQETQYF. The CDR3 DNA reads as TGCAGCGTGAATACAGATCAAGAGACCCAGTACTTC.

At least ten counts were recorded for this clonotype. The chain joins TRBV24-1 to TRBJ2-7; D gene ambiguous. The germline V gene has CDR1 KGHDR and CDR2 SFDVKD. The length of the CDR3 is 16 residues. V was cut by 3 bases and J by 0 bases, with 14 bases left in between. The CDR3 here is CATSDDHGYNSYEQYF. In nucleotides, the CDR3 is TGTGCCACCAGTGATGATCACGGTTACAACTCCTACGAGCAGTACTTC.

At least ten counts were recorded for this clonotype. The V gene is TRBV29-1, the J gene TRBJ2-1; 9 positions match TRBD2. The germline V gene encodes CDR1 SQVTM and CDR2 ANQGSEA. V trimming: 6 bases; J trimming: 2 bases; junction bases outside the gene matches: 5. The CDR3 consists of 14 residues. CDR3 protein: CSVGSGGTYNEQFF. In DNA form, the CDR3 reads TGCAGCGTCGGTAGCGGGGGAACCTACAATGAGCAGTTCTTC.

The table lists this clonotype with many counts. CDR3 amino acids: CSATRTDTQYF. The CDR3 DNA sequence: TGCAGTGCTACCCGGACAGATACGCAGTATTTT. The chain combines TRBV20-1 with TRBJ2-3; the D is unclear. There are 11 residues in the CDR3. Germline V gives CDR1 DFQATT, CDR2 SNEGSKA (reference sequence). Between the trimmed V and J ends, which lost 4 bases and 3 bases, there was a span of 5 bases.

This clonotype was detected only once. In nucleotides, the CDR3 is TGTGCCAGCGGTTGGGCCTACGAGCAGTACTTC. Translating gives CASGWAYEQYF. The chain joins TRBV27 to TRBJ2-7; D is unresolved. Trimming removed 8 bases from V and 2 bases from J, with 7 bases in between. From germline, CDR1 is MNHEY and CDR2 SMNVEV (reference sequence). The CDR3 is made up of 11 amino acids.

This clonotype was recorded a few times. CDR3 in DNA: TGTGCCAGCAGTCTCGCCGATTACACTGAAGCTTTCTTT. Its protein is CASSLADYTEAFF. The chain uses TRBV6-5 and TRBJ1-1, with D hard to call. The CDR3 totals 13 residues. Germline V gives CDR1 MNHEY, CDR2 SVGAGI. V was shortened by 5 bases and J by 3 bases, with 10 bases between the two germline ends.

By proportion, this clonotype is medium-sized. The V and J genes are TRBV4-3 and TRBJ2-2; D perhaps matches TRBD1 (5 bases). The CDR3 loop spans 16 amino acids. V was cut by 0 bases and J by 2 bases, with 10 bases left in between. CDR1 is LGHNA, CDR2 YSLEER, per germline. Here the CDR3 DNA reads TGCGCCAGCAGCCAAGATTACAGGCTAAACACCGGGGAGCTGTTTTTT. Its translation is CASSQDYRLNTGELFF.